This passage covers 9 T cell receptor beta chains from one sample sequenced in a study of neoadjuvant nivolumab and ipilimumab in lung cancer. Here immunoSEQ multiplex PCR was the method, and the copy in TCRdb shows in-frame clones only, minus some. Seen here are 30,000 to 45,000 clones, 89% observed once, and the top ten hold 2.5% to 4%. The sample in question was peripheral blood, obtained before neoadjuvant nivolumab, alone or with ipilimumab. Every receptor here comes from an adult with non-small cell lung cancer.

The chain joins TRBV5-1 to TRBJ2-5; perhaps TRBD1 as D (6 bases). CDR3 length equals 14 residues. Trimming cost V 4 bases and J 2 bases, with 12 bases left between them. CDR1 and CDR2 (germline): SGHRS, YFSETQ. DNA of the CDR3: TGCGCCAGCAGCCTGGTTGGACAGCAAGAGACCCAGTACTTC. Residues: CASSLVGQQETQYF.

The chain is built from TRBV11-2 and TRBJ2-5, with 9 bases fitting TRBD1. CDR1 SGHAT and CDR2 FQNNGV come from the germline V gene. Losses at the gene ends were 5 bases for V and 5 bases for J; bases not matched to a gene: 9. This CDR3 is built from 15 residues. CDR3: CASSLLGTGLETQYF. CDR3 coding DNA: TGTGCCAGCAGCCTCCTCGGGACAGGGTTGGAGACCCAGTACTTC.

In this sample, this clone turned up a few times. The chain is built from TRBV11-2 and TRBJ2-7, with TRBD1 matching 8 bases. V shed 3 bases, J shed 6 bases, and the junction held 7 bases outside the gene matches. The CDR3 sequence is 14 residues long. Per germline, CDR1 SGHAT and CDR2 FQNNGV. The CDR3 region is CASSFGQGRGEQYF. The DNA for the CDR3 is TGTGCCAGCAGCTTCGGACAGGGAAGGGGCGAGCAGTACTTC. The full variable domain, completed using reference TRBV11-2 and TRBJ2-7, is EAGVAQSPRYKIIEKRQSVAFWCNPISGHATLYWYQQILGQGPKLLIQFQNNGVVDDSQLPKDRFSAERLKGVDSTLKIQPAKLEDSAVYLCASSFGQGRGEQYFGPGTRLTVT.

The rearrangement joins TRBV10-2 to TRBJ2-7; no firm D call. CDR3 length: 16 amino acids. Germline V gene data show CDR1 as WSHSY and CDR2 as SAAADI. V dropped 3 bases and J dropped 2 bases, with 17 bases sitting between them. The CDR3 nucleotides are TGCGCCAGCAGTGATATAGGGCCCCCGGACCCCTACGAGCAGTACTTC. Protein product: CASSDIGPPDPYEQYF.

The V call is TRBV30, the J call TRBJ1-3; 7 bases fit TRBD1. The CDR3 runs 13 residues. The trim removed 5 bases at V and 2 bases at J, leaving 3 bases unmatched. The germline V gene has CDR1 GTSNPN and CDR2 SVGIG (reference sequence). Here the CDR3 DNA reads TGTGCCTGGCGGGGACAGCCTGGAAACACCATATATTTT. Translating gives CAWRGQPGNTIYF.

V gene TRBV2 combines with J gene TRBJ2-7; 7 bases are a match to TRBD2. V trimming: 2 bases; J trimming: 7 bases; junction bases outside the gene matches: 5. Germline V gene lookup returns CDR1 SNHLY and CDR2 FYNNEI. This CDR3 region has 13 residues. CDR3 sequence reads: CASSELREGEQYF. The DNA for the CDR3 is TGTGCCAGCAGTGAATTAAGGGAGGGGGAGCAGTACTTC.

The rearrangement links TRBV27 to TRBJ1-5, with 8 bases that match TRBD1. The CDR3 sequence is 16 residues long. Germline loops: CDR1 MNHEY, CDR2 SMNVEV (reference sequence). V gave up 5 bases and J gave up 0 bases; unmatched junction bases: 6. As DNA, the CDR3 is TGTGCCAGCAGTCCCTGGACAGGGTCTAGCAATCAGCCCCAGCATTTT. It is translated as CASSPWTGSSNQPQHF.

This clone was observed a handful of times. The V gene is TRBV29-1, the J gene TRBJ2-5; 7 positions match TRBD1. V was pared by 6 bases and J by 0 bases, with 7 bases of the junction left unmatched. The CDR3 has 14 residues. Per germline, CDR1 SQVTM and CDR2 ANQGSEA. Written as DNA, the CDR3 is TGCAGCGTCCCAAGTCAGGGGGACCAAGAGACCCAGTACTTC. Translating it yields CSVPSQGDQETQYF.

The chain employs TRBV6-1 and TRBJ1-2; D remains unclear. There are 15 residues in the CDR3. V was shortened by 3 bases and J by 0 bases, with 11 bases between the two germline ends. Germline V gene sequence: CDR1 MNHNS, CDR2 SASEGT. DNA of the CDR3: TGTGCCAGCAGTGACGGTGGGCGGACTAACTATGGCTACACCTTC. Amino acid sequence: CASSDGGRTNYGYTF.